The 3 T cell receptor beta chains below were found in one sample sequenced in a study of T-cell reconstitution after alpha-beta-depleted transplantation in children. A TCRbeta library incorporating unique molecular identifiers was prepared. One entry per CDR3 protein, called by TCRdb with MiXCR from the PCR reads. The profile shows approximately 980,000 distinct CDR3 sequences, about 30% of them singletons. The material was PBMCs, mostly from graft donor cells, obtained 360 days after TCRalphabeta/CD19-depleted stem cell transplant. The receptors shown here come from a boy younger than two who had a stem cell transplant for SCID, so the T cells may come from the graft donor.

The J gene is TRBJ1-6, the V gene TRBV27; a possible D gene is TRBD1 (5 bases). The CDR3 loop spans 14 amino acids. Trimming removed 4 bases from V and 10 bases from J, with 14 bases in between. The V gene's germline CDR1 is MNHEY and CDR2 SMNVEV (reference sequence). The CDR3 coding sequence is TGTGCCAGCAGTTACCAGGGAATTCGCTCACCCCTCCACTTT. Translated: CASSYQGIRSPLHF.

The V and J genes are TRBV12-3 or TRBV12-4 and TRBJ1-6; 7 nucleotides align to TRBD1. The CDR3 covers 16 residues. The J segment lost 7 bases and the V segment lost 5 bases, leaving 11 bases of the junction unmatched. The DNA of the CDR3 is TGTGCCAGCAGTAAAATCGAACAGGGGACGAATTCACCCCTCCACTTT. Translating gives CASSKIEQGTNSPLHF.

The chain is built from TRBV27 and TRBJ2-7; D is ambiguous. Germline lookup yields CDR1 MNHEY and CDR2 SMNVEV (reference sequence). Trimming left V 6 bases short and J 4 bases short, with 19 bases between. The CDR3 is made up of 15 amino acids. This CDR3 is CASRPIRPIWYEQYF. CDR3 nucleotide sequence: TGTGCCAGCAGACCAATTAGGCCAATCTGGTACGAGCAGTACTTC.